What follows are 26 T cell receptor beta chains derived from one specimen sequenced in a study of blood T cell repertoires in COVID-19. The repertoire was sequenced with immunoSEQ multiplex PCR; TCRdb's copy has only in-frame clones and lacks some. The repertoire consists of some 50,000 clones, with over 75% occurring once and the leading ten covering 25% to 30%. The specimen sequenced was peripheral blood. The receptors derive from a human donor in a cohort sampled during active COVID-19.

This chain connects TRBV11-2 to TRBJ1-2, with D tentatively TRBD1 (6 bases). V was shortened by 0 bases and J by 6 bases, with 11 bases between the two germline ends. The germline V gene has CDR1 SGHAT and CDR2 FQNNGV. This CDR3 comprises 14 residues. CDR3 region: CASSLDRTVNGYTF. In nucleotides, the CDR3 is TGTGCCAGCAGCTTAGATCGGACAGTAAATGGCTACACCTTC.

The V gene is TRBV6-5, the J gene TRBJ2-5; 8 bases line up with TRBD1. Germline loops: CDR1 MNHEY, CDR2 SVGAGI. The CDR3 loop spans 14 amino acids. The trim removed 5 bases at V and 5 bases at J, leaving 7 bases unmatched. The CDR3 coding sequence is TGTGCCAGCAGTCGCCTCAGGGGGCTGGAGACCCAGTACTTC. Protein sequence: CASSRLRGLETQYF.

The rearrangement uses TRBV29-1 and TRBJ2-3; 10 bases map to TRBD1. V lost 7 bases, J lost 5 bases, and 12 bases stayed unmatched. Germline CDR1 is SQVTM and CDR2 is ANQGSEA. The CDR3 is 15 amino acids. In DNA, the CDR3 is TGCAGCGCCAGGCCCCGGGGACAGGGGAGAGATACGCAGTATTTT. Its translation is CSARPRGQGRDTQYF.

The V call is TRBV14, the J call TRBJ2-1; 7 bases are shared with TRBD2. The CDR3 extends over 14 amino acids. The junction had 9 bases not matched to a gene; V was cut back by 8 bases and J by 5 bases. Germline V gene data show CDR1 as SGHDN and CDR2 as FVKESK. The CDR3 bases are TGTGCCAGCCAGGCTCTAGCGGAACACAATGAGCAGTTCTTC. Protein sequence: CASQALAEHNEQFF.

In its sample, this clone is medium-sized. This chain joins TRBV27 and TRBJ2-2; a possible D gene is TRBD1 (8 bases). Trimming cost V 2 bases and J 5 bases, with 15 bases left between them. The CDR3 runs to 16 residues. Germline V gives CDR1 MNHEY, CDR2 SMNVEV (reference sequence). The CDR3 loop reads CASSLIGQGGTGELFF. CDR3 nucleotides: TGTGCCAGCAGTTTAATCGGACAGGGAGGGACCGGGGAGCTGTTTTTT.

The table lists this clone with a count of one. The chain recombines TRBV5-1 with TRBJ2-5, with 10 bases that match TRBD1. Germline CDR1 is SGHRS and CDR2 is YFSETQ. The CDR3 sequence is 15 residues long. The ends lost 6 bases at V and 1 base at J; junction bases unmatched: 6. For the CDR3, the DNA is TGCGCCAGCACCCGGGGGACAGGGGTCCAAGAGACCCAGTACTTC. It yields the protein CASTRGTGVQETQYF.

This clone came up once. The rearrangement links TRBV7-3 to TRBJ1-5; perhaps TRBD1 as D (5 bases). V dropped 2 bases and J dropped 8 bases, with 10 bases sitting between them. The CDR3 covers 13 residues. From germline, CDR1 is SGHTA and CDR2 FQGTGA. The CDR3 here is CASSLDSSKPQHF. The CDR3 region has the DNA TGTGCCAGCAGCTTAGACAGCTCAAAGCCCCAGCATTTT.

This clone has only one observation. The chain employs TRBV2 and TRBJ2-5; D not certain. Trimming took off 3 bases at V and 7 bases at J, with 9 bases between the two ends. Germline CDR1 reads SNHLY; CDR2 reads FYNNEI. This CDR3 comprises 12 residues. The DNA of the CDR3 is TGTGCCAGCAGTGATAGAAGAGGGACCCAGTACTTC. It codes for CASSDRRGTQYF.

This clone was seen a handful of times. This chain joins TRBV5-5 and TRBJ1-5, with a weak D call TRBD1 (6 bases). Germline CDR1 and CDR2: SGHKS and YYEKEE (reference sequence). The CDR3 consists of 16 residues. Trimming left V 4 bases short and J 0 bases short, with 14 bases between. The CDR3 loop reads CASSLNTGNSNQPQHF. CDR3 bases: TGTGCCAGCAGCCTGAATACAGGGAATAGCAATCAGCCCCAGCATTTT.

This sequence joins TRBV6-5 and TRBJ1-6; 7 bases map to TRBD1. CDR1 is MNHEY and CDR2 is SVGAGI in the germline V gene. V trimming: 7 bases; J trimming: 5 bases; junction bases outside the gene matches: 8. CDR3 length: 15 residues. CDR3 bases: TGTGCCAGCAAGAAACAGGGGACGAATAATTCACCCCTCCACTTT. Protein: CASKKQGTNNSPLHF.

The V gene is TRBV12-3 or TRBV12-4, the J gene TRBJ1-5, with 7 bases that match TRBD1. The V gene end was trimmed by 7 bases and the J gene end by 6 bases; junction bases not matched to a gene: 6. The CDR3 totals 13 residues. The CDR3: CASTTGVSQPQHF. In DNA, the CDR3 is TGTGCCAGCACAACAGGGGTTAGTCAGCCCCAGCATTTT.

This clone was seen just once. The chain employs TRBV6-5 and TRBJ1-3; D gene uncertain. Germline assignment: CDR1 MNHEY and CDR2 SVGAGI. V lost 0 bases, J lost 3 bases, and 12 bases lay in between. This CDR3 has 16 residues. CDR3 protein: CASSYSVRSGGNTIYF. The CDR3 nucleotides read TGTGCCAGCAGTTACTCGGTCAGATCGGGTGGAAACACCATATATTTT.

The chain couples TRBV10-3 to TRBJ2-1, with unresolved D. Looked up from germline, CDR1 is ENHRY and CDR2 is SYGVKD. The CDR3 spans 14 residues. V was trimmed by 4 bases and J by 6 bases, leaving 13 bases between them. CDR3 protein: CAISGTSAVNEQFF. The DNA of the CDR3 is TGTGCCATCAGTGGAACCAGTGCAGTCAATGAGCAGTTCTTC.

V and J are TRBV19 and TRBJ2-7; 9 bases fit TRBD2. This CDR3 comprises 15 residues. Germline V gene lookup returns CDR1 LNHDA and CDR2 SQIVND (reference sequence). Trimming removed 3 bases from V and 2 bases from J; junction bases left unmatched: 5. CDR3 region: CASSITASGTYEQYF. CDR3 sequence (DNA): TGTGCCAGTAGTATCACGGCTAGCGGGACCTACGAGCAGTACTTC.

This sequence joins TRBV4-2 and TRBJ1-2; no clear D gene. CDR1 LGHNA and CDR2 YNFKEQ come from the germline V gene. The CDR3 has 16 residues. Between the trimmed V and J ends, which lost 0 bases and 2 bases, there was a span of 13 bases. The CDR3, as DNA: TGTGCCAGCAGCCAAGACGGGCGGGGTGGCAACTATGGCTACACCTTC. Amino acids: CASSQDGRGGNYGYTF.

J is TRBJ2-2 and V is TRBV5-1; 12 bases line up with TRBD1. Germline CDR1 SGHRS, CDR2 YFSETQ. The CDR3 consists of 16 residues. Trimming removed 5 bases from V and 2 bases from J; junction bases left unmatched: 4. CDR3 nucleotides: TGCGCCAGCAGTTGGGACAGGGGGCGAAACACCGGGGAGCTGTTTTTT. Translation: CASSWDRGRNTGELFF.

In its sample, this clone was seen a few times. The J gene is TRBJ2-5, the V gene TRBV29-1, with D unclear. The CDR3 spans 14 residues. Germline CDR1 SQVTM, CDR2 ANQGSEA. The CDR3 coding sequence is TGCAGTGCCCGAGGTGAGACGGGTTCGGAGACCCAGTACTTC. Residues: CSARGETGSETQYF.

The chain employs TRBV2 and TRBJ2-1, with a possible D match to TRBD1 (5 bases). Trimming stripped 8 bases from V and 9 bases from J, with 14 bases between. Germline V gene sequence: CDR1 SNHLY, CDR2 FYNNEI. The CDR3 is 12 amino acids. The CDR3 spells CASASQGGEQFF. DNA of the CDR3: TGTGCCAGCGCCTCCCAGGGTGGTGAGCAGTTCTTC.

The chain carries TRBV20-1 and TRBJ2-1; possibly TRBD2 for D (5 bases). The CDR3 consists of 13 residues. Germline V gene sequence: CDR1 DFQATT, CDR2 SNEGSKA (reference sequence). Trimming removed 3 bases at V and 8 bases at J, with 14 bases between. DNA of the CDR3: TGCAGTGCTAGTAATCGGGTGGGAGATGAGCAGTTCTTC. It yields the protein CSASNRVGDEQFF.

The chain employs TRBV7-9 and TRBJ2-1; D gene unclear. The CDR3 has 12 residues. CDR1 and CDR2 (germline): SEHNR, FQNEAQ (reference sequence). Trimming took 4 bases from V and 6 from J, leaving 7 bases between them. CDR3 protein: CASSSLRNEQFF. Here the CDR3 DNA reads TGTGCCAGCAGCTCCCTCCGCAATGAGCAGTTCTTC.

This chain links TRBV2 with TRBJ1-1; possible D gene TRBD1, 5 bases. The V end was cut by 4 bases, the J end by 5 bases, with 14 bases between. This CDR3 is built from 14 residues. CDR1 is SNHLY, CDR2 FYNNEI, per germline. CDR3 sequence reads: CASSVRGGETEAFF. The CDR3 DNA follows: TGTGCCAGCAGTGTTAGGGGAGGAGAGACTGAAGCTTTCTTT.

In this sample, this clone turned up many times. The chain carries TRBV6-5 and TRBJ1-4, with 8 bases that match TRBD1. Germline CDR1 and CDR2: MNHEY and SVGAGI. The CDR3 runs to 14 residues. The V and J ends lost 7 bases and 4 bases, in that order; junction bases with no gene match: 5. For the CDR3, the DNA is TGTGCCAGCATTCTCGACAGGGGTAATGAAAAACTGTTTTTT. Its translation is CASILDRGNEKLFF.

V usage is TRBV11-3 and J usage is TRBJ2-1, with a tentative D call TRBD2 (5 bases). In germline, CDR1 is SGHNT, CDR2 YENEEA. The CDR3 runs 13 residues. V shed 4 bases and J shed 7 bases, with 11 bases lying between them. The CDR3 sequence is CASSSREGNEQFF. For the CDR3, the DNA is TGTGCCAGCAGCTCGAGAGAGGGAAATGAGCAGTTCTTC.

The chain combines TRBV7-9 with TRBJ2-7, with 9 bases lining up with TRBD1. The ends lost 3 bases at V and 2 bases at J; junction bases unmatched: 8. Germline V gene data show CDR1 as SEHNR and CDR2 as FQNEAQ (reference sequence). The CDR3 covers 16 residues. The CDR3 loop reads CASSFNAGQGTYEQYF. For the CDR3, the DNA is TGTGCCAGCAGCTTTAATGCCGGACAGGGGACCTACGAGCAGTACTTC.

The chain has TRBV19 and TRBJ1-5; D gene uncertain. Trimming removed 6 bases at V and 0 bases at J, with 12 bases between. Germline V gives CDR1 LNHDA, CDR2 SQIVND (reference sequence). The CDR3 totals 15 residues. CDR3: CASRDSHYSNQPQHF. The CDR3 coding sequence is TGTGCCAGTAGGGATAGCCACTATAGCAATCAGCCCCAGCATTTT.

The rearrangement links TRBV2 to TRBJ2-3; D might be TRBD1 (6 bases). CDR3 length equals 15 residues. V gave up 6 bases and J gave up 1 base, with 14 bases separating them. CDR1 is SNHLY, CDR2 FYNNEI, per germline. The CDR3 coding sequence is TGTGCCAGCAGCTCAGGGGCGCTTCGCACAGATACGCAGTATTTT. The encoded protein is CASSSGALRTDTQYF.